These T cell receptor beta chains were read from a single sample in a study of T cells in Graves' hyperthyroidism and ophthalmopathy. TCRdb reanalysed the multiplex PCR reads using MiXCR and keeps one entry per CDR3 protein. The table has nearly 600,000 distinct CDR3 sequences, around 14% seen once. Sequenced: blood. The receptors come from a woman in her 30s with Graves' hyperthyroidism that later progressed to Graves' ophthalmopathy. Both conserved end residues are part of each CDR3. A D gene is named only where the DNA matches it firmly. Some rows have no size entry. The others give once, few or many, or a class for an expanded clone.

CDR3 length	clone size	V gene	J gene	D gene	CDR3 DNA	CDR3 protein
16	many	TRBV12-3/TRBV12-4	TRBJ2-2	TRBD2	TGTGCCAGCAGCCCTATCGGGGGGGCGGGTGACCGGGAGCTGTTTTTT	CASSPIGGAGDRELFF
18	NA	TRBV6-1	TRBJ2-3	TRBD1	TGTGCCAGCAGTGAGTTGGTTTCGGGGACAGGGAGCACAGATAGGCAGTATTTT	CASSELVSGTGSTDRQYF
14	NA	TRBV7-9	TRBJ1-5	NA	TGTGCCAGCAGCTTTGGGGGTACCAATCAGCCCCAGCATTTT	CASSFGGTNQPQHF
15	NA	TRBV30	TRBJ2-2	NA	TGTGCCTGGAGTGTAACAGGGAAGATAACCGGGGAGCTGTTTTTT	CAWSVTGKITGELFF
16	NA	TRBV28	TRBJ2-7	TRBD2	TGTGCCAGCAGGTTATCCGGCGGGAGGAGCTCCTACGAGCAGTACTTC	CASRLSGGRSSYEQYF
14	NA	TRBV5-1	TRBJ2-5	NA	TGCGCCAGCAGCTTGGATGTCTCGGGGGAGACCCAGTACTTC	CASSLDVSGETQYF
15	many	TRBV6-1	TRBJ1-1	TRBD1	TGTGCCAGCAGTTCCCCGGACAGGGGGAAACCTGAAGCTTTCTTT	CASSSPDRGKPEAFF
16	many	TRBV15	TRBJ2-1	NA	TGTGCCACCAGCAGAGCAATGGAGGGAGAGTACAATGAGCAGTTCTTC	CATSRAMEGEYNEQFF
16	NA	TRBV20-1	TRBJ2-7	TRBD2	TGCAGTGCTAGAGGTTTGGGGAGCGGGAGAGGGTACGAGCAGTACTTC	CSARGLGSGRGYEQYF
17	many	TRBV6-1	TRBJ1-4	NA	TGTGCCAGCAGTGCAGCCCGCGTGGGGAAAGTTCGTGAAAAACTGTTTTTT	CASSAARVGKVREKLFF
15	many	TRBV18	TRBJ2-7	NA	TGTGCCAGCTCACCAGAGACGGGCTTCCCCTACGAGCAGTACTTC	CASSPETGFPYEQYF
14	many	TRBV18	TRBJ1-1	NA	TGTGCCAGCTCACCACGGGGCATGAACACTGAAGCTTTCTTT	CASSPRGMNTEAFF
15	many	TRBV20-1	TRBJ2-7	NA	TGCAGTGCTAGAGATGAGGAGGGGGCCAGAGACGAGCAGTACTTC	CSARDEEGARDEQYF
15	many	TRBV12-3/TRBV12-4	TRBJ2-7	TRBD1	TGTGCCAGCAGAAGGACAGGGGAGGGTTCCTACGAGCAGTACTTC	CASRRTGEGSYEQYF
15	many	TRBV11-3	TRBJ2-2	NA	TGTGCCAGCAGACCTGGAGCGCTGGGCGCCGGGGAGCTGTTTTTT	CASRPGALGAGELFF
17	many	TRBV6-2/TRBV6-3	TRBJ2-3	NA	TGTGCCAGCAGTTACGCCCAGGGAGTAAACCCCACAGATACGCAGTATTTT	CASSYAQGVNPTDTQYF
16	many	TRBV3-1	TRBJ2-5	NA	TGTGCCAGCAGCCTAGGAGGAGTGGGCCTACAAGAGACCCAGTACTTC	CASSLGGVGLQETQYF
17	many	TRBV5-1	TRBJ2-3	TRBD2	TGCGCCAGCAGCCCGGCCTCAGCGGGAGGGGTCACAGATACGCAGTATTTT	CASSPASAGGVTDTQYF
16	once	TRBV3-1	TRBJ2-1	TRBD2	TGTGCCAGCAGCCGTGTAGCGGGAGGCCCCTACAATGAGCAGTTCTTC	CASSRVAGGPYNEQFF
15	NA	TRBV6-1	TRBJ1-4	NA	TGTGCCAGCAGTGATGAATGGGGCTCAAATGAAAAACTGTTTTTT	CASSDEWGSNEKLFF
11	NA	TRBV20-1	TRBJ2-3	NA	TGCAGTGCTCTCCTCACAGATACGCAGTATTTT	CSALLTDTQYF
19	many	TRBV28	TRBJ1-1	TRBD1	TGTGCCAGCAGTTTGGGGACAGGGGCCCTGGAAGGAATGAACACTGAAGCTTTCTTT	CASSLGTGALEGMNTEAFF
14	NA	TRBV19	TRBJ2-2	NA	TGTGCCAGTAGTTACCCAGGGGGAGGGAGGGAGCTGTTTTTT	CASSYPGGGRELFF
12	many	TRBV11-2	TRBJ1-6	NA	TGTGCCAGCAGCTTAAGGGACTCACCCCTCCACTTT	CASSLRDSPLHF
14	few	TRBV28	TRBJ2-3	NA	TGTGCCAGCAGTCCCCAGACACCCACAGATACGCAGTATTTT	CASSPQTPTDTQYF
14	many	TRBV7-8	TRBJ2-3	NA	TGTGCCAGCAGCCCCCTAGTAAACACAGATACGCAGTATTTT	CASSPLVNTDTQYF
14	NA	TRBV19	TRBJ2-7	TRBD1	TGTGCCACCCAAACCCCGGACAGGGGGCTCCGGCAGTACTTC	CATQTPDRGLRQYF
16	many	TRBV12-3/TRBV12-4	TRBJ2-3	NA	TGTGCCAGCAGTTCATCCGGGGCTCGTTCGACGGATACGCAGTATTTT	CASSSSGARSTDTQYF
13	many	TRBV7-9	TRBJ2-1	NA	TGTGCCAGCAGGGGGGATCACTACAATGAGCAGTTCTTC	CASRGDHYNEQFF
14	many	TRBV20-1	TRBJ2-5	NA	TGCAGTGCTAGTTCAAGCGGACGTTGGGAGACCCAGTACTTC	CSASSSGRWETQYF
11	NA	TRBV20-1	TRBJ2-5	NA	TGCGCCGGACTGGGACCAGGGGCCCAGTACTTC	CAGLGPGAQYF
16	NA	TRBV12-3/TRBV12-4	TRBJ2-1	TRBD2	TGTGCCAGCAGTGACCCGGGTGGCGGGAGTCGGTATGAGCAGTTCTTC	CASSDPGGGSRYEQFF
16	many	TRBV12-3/TRBV12-4	TRBJ1-3	NA	TGTGCCAGCAGCCCCTCCCGGAGGTACTCTGGAAACACCATATATTTT	CASSPSRRYSGNTIYF
15	many	TRBV5-1	TRBJ1-1	NA	TGCGCCAGCAGAGCTATGGGACCTCGGGACACTGAAGCTTTCTTT	CASRAMGPRDTEAFF
14	few	TRBV4-2	TRBJ1-2	NA	TGTGCCAGCAGCCCCCGGAACGGGGACTATGGCTACACCTTC	CASSPRNGDYGYTF
17	NA	TRBV18	TRBJ2-2	TRBD2	TGTGCCAGCTCACCATCCTCGGGACTAGCGGGAACCGGGGAGCTGTTTTTT	CASSPSSGLAGTGELFF
10	many	TRBV20-1	TRBJ2-5	NA	TGCAGTGCTAGGACGGAGACCCAGTACTTC	CSARTETQYF
18	few	TRBV19	TRBJ2-1	TRBD2	TGTGCCAGTAGTATTAATAGCGGGAGGGCCTATGGTTACAATGAGCAGTTCTTC	CASSINSGRAYGYNEQFF
16	many	TRBV27	TRBJ1-2	NA	TGTGCCAGCAGTTTATCCCGGGACACTTCTAACTATGGCTACACCTTC	CASSLSRDTSNYGYTF
12	few	TRBV12-5	TRBJ2-7	NA	TGTGCTAGTGGTTTGTATCCGGCCGAGCAGTACTTC	CASGLYPAEQYF